The 20 T cell receptor beta chains listed next were all sequenced from one sample in a study of T cell responses to AZD1222 COVID-19 vaccine. Data came from immunoSEQ multiplex PCR; TCRdb stores just in-frame clones and leaves some out. The sample lists approximately 94,000 clones, 92% occurring once. Sequenced here: peripheral blood, sampled on day 0 of AZD1222 vaccination. The receptors come from an adult in good health.

The gene calls are TRBV28 and TRBJ1-2; D is uncertain. Germline V lookup: CDR1 MDHEN, CDR2 SYDVKM. CDR3 length equals 17 residues. V gave up 5 bases and J gave up 2 bases, with 21 bases separating them. Here the CDR3 DNA reads TGTGCCAGCAGTGCCAGGACTTCCTCCCGGAGGAACTATGGCTACACCTTC. Protein sequence: CASSARTSSRRNYGYTF.

V usage is TRBV7-9 and J usage is TRBJ2-4; D is ambiguous. Looked up from germline, CDR1 is SEHNR and CDR2 is FQNEAQ (reference sequence). Between the trimmed V and J ends, which lost 0 bases and 1 base, there was a span of 4 bases. This CDR3 has 14 amino acids. The CDR3 spells CASSLAGAKNIQYF. Written as DNA, the CDR3 is TGTGCCAGCAGCTTAGCGGGGGCCAAAAACATTCAGTACTTC.

The chain uses TRBV19 and TRBJ2-7; D could derive from TRBD1 or TRBD2 (7 bases each). Between the trimmed V and J ends, which lost 7 bases and 3 bases, there was a span of 16 bases. The length of the CDR3 is 14 residues. Germline V lookup: CDR1 LNHDA, CDR2 SQIVND (reference sequence). CDR3: CASNIRGGGYEQYF. In nucleotides, the CDR3 is TGTGCCAGTAACATCAGGGGGGGCGGCTACGAGCAGTACTTC.

The chain links TRBV9 to TRBJ2-2; D is uncertain. Germline-derived CDR1 and CDR2 are SGDLS and YYNGEE. The CDR3 length is 14 residues. The V and J ends lost 2 bases and 4 bases respectively, with 9 bases between them. The DNA of the CDR3 is TGTGCCAGCAGCGTGTCGATGGGCACCGGGGAGCTGTTTTTT. It specifies CASSVSMGTGELFF.

The chain recombines TRBV28 with TRBJ2-1, with 7 nucleotides matching TRBD2. The CDR3 spans 14 residues. Losses at the gene ends were 9 bases for V and 2 bases for J; bases not matched to a gene: 7. Germline lookup yields CDR1 MDHEN and CDR2 SYDVKM. The CDR3 region has the DNA TGTGCCAGAGGGACTACCCATACCTACAATGAGCAGTTCTTC. This codes for CARGTTHTYNEQFF.

V is TRBV12-3 or TRBV12-4 and J is TRBJ1-1, with D maybe TRBD1 (5 bases). The CDR3 is 13 residues long. Trimming cost V 6 bases and J 4 bases, with 12 bases left between them. CDR3 nucleotides: TGTGCCAGCAGGGACCAGGGAGGCACTGAAGCTTTCTTT. Amino acid sequence: CASRDQGGTEAFF.

The rearrangement uses TRBV6-6 and TRBJ2-1; D perhaps matches TRBD2 (5 bases). The CDR3 totals 14 residues. Germline CDR1 reads MNHNY; CDR2 reads SVGAGI (reference sequence). Trimming pared 8 bases from V and 7 bases from J, leaving 18 bases between. Here the CDR3 DNA reads TGTGCCAGCGGTTTGAGGGCCGATAGGAATGAGCAGTTCTTC. Amino acid sequence: CASGLRADRNEQFF.

V gene TRBV6-5 combines with J gene TRBJ1-3; a weak D match, TRBD1 (5 bases). CDR1 and CDR2 (germline): MNHEY, SVGAGI. V gave up 8 bases and J gave up 4 bases, with 18 bases separating them. The CDR3 is 15 amino acids. The DNA for the CDR3 is TGTGCCAGCTCCAGAGGGACTTTCAGGGGAAACACCATATATTTT. Translating gives CASSRGTFRGNTIYF.

The chain is built from TRBV3-1 (or the pseudogene TRBV3-2) and TRBJ2-7; D not resolved. Germline V gives CDR1 LGHDT, CDR2 YNNKEL (reference sequence). V was clipped by 1 base and J by 4 bases, with 23 bases between them. This CDR3 is 18 amino acids long. CDR3 sequence reads: CASSQGSAVMATPYEQYF. CDR3 sequence (DNA): TGTGCCAGCAGCCAAGGTTCGGCGGTAATGGCTACTCCATACGAGCAGTACTTC.

The genes are TRBV3-1 (or the pseudogene TRBV3-2) and TRBJ2-2, with TRBD2 identical over 10 bases. The J segment lost 5 bases and the V segment lost 5 bases, leaving 5 bases of the junction unmatched. The CDR3 length is 15 residues. Germline lookup yields CDR1 LGHDT and CDR2 YNNKEL (reference sequence). This CDR3 reads CASSVLAGGTGELFF. CDR3 coding DNA: TGTGCCAGCAGCGTTTTAGCGGGAGGAACCGGGGAGCTGTTTTTT.

This clone appeared once. In nucleotides, the CDR3 is TGTGCCAGCAGGGAGACAGGGCGCGAGCAGTACTTC. It encodes CASRETGREQYF. This chain connects TRBV6-5 to TRBJ2-7, with TRBD1 matching over 7 bases. CDR3 length equals 12 residues. The V segment lost 6 bases and the J segment 6 bases; nucleotides outside the gene matches: 5. The V gene's germline CDR1 is MNHEY and CDR2 SVGAGI.

V is TRBV7-7 and J is TRBJ2-1; D may match TRBD1 or TRBD2 (5 bases each). The germline V gene encodes CDR1 SSHAT and CDR2 FNYEAQ (reference sequence). The CDR3 spans 15 residues. V was shortened by 5 bases and J by 0 bases, with 11 bases between the two germline ends. The CDR3 DNA sequence: TGTGCCAGCAGCCGGGACGCCAGCTCCTACAATGAGCAGTTCTTC. Residues: CASSRDASSYNEQFF.

V and J are TRBV11-2 and TRBJ1-2; 7 bases align to TRBD1. The ends lost 0 bases at V and 8 bases at J; junction bases unmatched: 3. CDR1 SGHAT and CDR2 FQNNGV come from the germline V gene. CDR3 length: 13 amino acids. CDR3 DNA: TGTGCCAGCAGCTTAGATTTGACAGGGGGCTACACCTTC. This sequence encodes CASSLDLTGGYTF.

J is TRBJ2-3 and V is TRBV27; possibly TRBD2 for D (7 bases). Germline values: CDR1 MNHEY, CDR2 SMNVEV (reference sequence). Trimming left V 4 bases short and J 4 bases short, with 15 bases between. The CDR3 is 15 amino acids. The CDR3 region has the DNA TGTGCCAGCAGTTCCGCAGGGGCGGGGGCAGATACGCAGTATTTT. Translating gives CASSSAGAGADTQYF.

This sequence joins TRBV5-1 and TRBJ1-2; D might be TRBD1 (6 bases). Trimming stripped 4 bases from V and 4 bases from J, with 17 bases between. CDR3 length equals 15 residues. The germline V gene encodes CDR1 SGHRS and CDR2 YFSETQ. Here the CDR3 DNA reads TGCGCCAGCAGCGGGAACACAGGGTCAACCTATGGCTACACCTTC. Translated: CASSGNTGSTYGYTF.

The V and J genes are TRBV5-4 and TRBJ2-7, with unresolved D. CDR3 length: 14 amino acids. The germline V gene has CDR1 SGHNT and CDR2 YYREEE (reference sequence). Trimming removed 1 base from V and 3 bases from J, with 11 bases in between. The CDR3 sequence: CASSLKGPIYEQYF. Written as DNA, the CDR3 is TGTGCCAGCAGCTTGAAGGGTCCCATCTACGAGCAGTACTTC.

The chain employs TRBV27 and TRBJ2-7; 10 nucleotides agree with TRBD2. Trimming at V came to 2 bases and at J to 2 bases, leaving 6 bases not matched to a gene. Germline CDR1 and CDR2: MNHEY and SMNVEV (reference sequence). CDR3 length: 16 residues. CDR3 protein: CASSLRWTSGTYEQYF. The CDR3 DNA reads TGTGCCAGCAGTTTACGGTGGACTAGCGGAACCTACGAGCAGTACTTC.

This clone was seen just once. The chain carries TRBV6-6 and TRBJ1-2, with D perhaps TRBD1 (6 bases). Germline V gene sequence: CDR1 MNHNY, CDR2 SVGAGI (reference sequence). The V and J ends lost 6 bases and 2 bases respectively, with 19 bases between them. The CDR3 is made up of 16 amino acids. The CDR3 bases are TGTGCCAGCAGACCCCCTATGGACAGTCGCAACTATGGCTACACCTTC. It translates to CASRPPMDSRNYGYTF.

The V gene is TRBV9, the J gene TRBJ2-1; the D call may be TRBD1 or TRBD2 (5 bases each). CDR3 length equals 15 residues. Per the germline V gene, CDR1 is SGDLS and CDR2 is YYNGEE. V gave up 3 bases and J gave up 0 bases, with 10 bases separating them. CDR3: CASSGGTYSYNEQFF. The CDR3 nucleotides are TGTGCCAGCAGCGGAGGGACCTACTCCTACAATGAGCAGTTCTTC.

The CDR3 DNA reads TGCAGCGTCCGACAGGGTTTGAACCAGCCCCAGCATTTT. It yields the protein CSVRQGLNQPQHF. The chain employs TRBV29-1 and TRBJ1-5; 7 nucleotides align to TRBD1. Trimming took 6 bases from V and 7 from J; bases not matched to a gene: 9. Germline values: CDR1 SQVTM, CDR2 ANQGSEA. This CDR3 has 13 amino acids.